Detailed here is one TCR beta chain. The antigen is not known. Second doses that came at about 4 or about 12 weeks were put together. Generated by immunoSEQ multiplex PCR, the TCRdb table keeps only in-frame clones and is missing some. The data contain roughly 99,000 clones, roughly 87% of them singletons. The record originates from a study of T cell responses to AZD1222 COVID-19 vaccine. General study results and limits: The study found Spike-specific TCR breadth and depth rose after two AZD1222 doses. Among vaccine-associated CD4 TCRs, coverage spanned spike, with dominance at 160-218 and 743-854. Donor demographics were predominantly white British with a female majority; clonal diversity may be underestimated.

Per germline, CDR1 SGHNT and CDR2 YYREEE (reference sequence). V was cut by 5 bases and J by 9 bases, with 17 bases left in between. This CDR3 is built from 13 residues. This receptor was obtained from an adult who received the AZD1222 COVID-19 vaccine. Material: peripheral blood, obtained 28 days after the second AZD1222 dose. The gene calls are TRBV5-4 and TRBJ2-5; tentatively, D is TRBD2 (5 bases). CDR3 residues: CASRMSGLGAQYF. The CDR3 region has the DNA TGTGCCAGCAGGATGTCTGGTCTCGGGGCCCAGTACTTC.